These T cell receptor beta chains were read from a single sample in a study of beta chain features in type 1 diabetes. The table came from immunoSEQ multiplex PCR; TCRdb's copy has only in-frame clones and leaves some out. Of hundreds of thousands of clones listed, approximately 31% are singletons. Sequenced input: naive CD4+ T cells from blood. The receptors shown here come from a man aged 18 to 29 in good health. Both conserved end residues are part of each CDR3. A D gene is named only where the DNA matches it firmly. Clone size is stated in some rows and not others, as once, few, many or a class when expanded.

. TRBJ2-7 15 . TRBV10-3 CAISESIGESDEQYF TGTGCCATCAGTGAGTCGATAGGGGAGAGTGACGAGCAGTACTTC
. TRBJ1-1 14 few TRBV30 CAWSVRLENTEAFF TGTGCCTGGAGTGTACGTCTGGAGAACACTGAAGCTTTCTTT
. TRBJ2-1 15 . TRBV9 CASSVGLGMYNEQFF TGTGCCAGCAGCGTAGGGCTGGGAATGTACAATGAGCAGTTCTTC
TRBD1 TRBJ2-7 14 few TRBV7-9 CASSRGQGSDEQYF TGTGCCAGCAGCAGGGGACAGGGGTCCGACGAGCAGTACTTC
TRBD2 TRBJ2-7 15 . TRBV9 CASSVTGTSSHEQYF TGTGCCAGCAGCGTGACCGGGACTAGCTCCCACGAGCAGTACTTC
TRBD1 TRBJ2-3 13 . TRBV19 CASRDRGTDTQYF TGTGCCAGTCGGGACAGGGGCACAGATACGCAGTATTTT
. TRBJ2-6 15 few TRBV5-6 CASSLLAGGANVLTF TGTGCCAGCAGCCTACTAGCTGGTGGGGCCAACGTCCTGACTTTC
TRBD1 TRBJ2-7 15 . TRBV10-3 CAISDRDSLSYEQYF TGTGCCATCAGTGACCGGGACAGTCTCTCCTACGAGCAGTACTTC
. TRBJ2-7 14 few TRBV14 CASSLNTNDAEQYF TGTGCCAGCAGCCTGAATACAAACGATGCCGAGCAGTACTTC
TRBD1 TRBJ2-6 19 . TRBV7-9 CASSRTPGTGKTGANVLTF TGTGCCAGCAGCCGAACCCCCGGGACAGGGAAGACCGGGGCCAACGTCCTGACTTTC
. TRBJ2-3 12 few TRBV29-1 CSVVTGADTQYF TGCAGCGTCGTTACGGGGGCAGATACGCAGTATTTT
. TRBJ1-2 13 few TRBV30 CAWSPGRVHGYTF TGTGCCTGGAGTCCGGGGCGCGTACATGGCTACACCTTC
TRBD1 TRBJ2-3 16 . TRBV10-3 CAISERDRPAGDTQYF TGTGCCATCAGTGAGAGGGACAGGCCTGCTGGAGATACGCAGTATTTT
TRBD1 TRBJ2-7 17 . TRBV6-9 CASSQPLTGVSSYEQYF TGTGCCAGCAGTCAACCCTTGACAGGGGTGAGCTCCTACGAGCAGTACTTC
. TRBJ1-5 13 . TRBV7-2 CASSLIQYQPQHF TGTGCCAGCAGCTTAATACAGTATCAGCCCCAGCATTTT
. TRBJ1-1 15 . TRBV4-2 CASSLGARGNTEAFF TGTGCCAGCAGCCTTGGGGCCAGGGGGAACACTGAAGCTTTCTTT
. TRBJ2-7 14 few TRBV7-8 CASSLMELPYEQYF TGTGCCAGCAGCTTAATGGAGTTACCCTACGAGCAGTACTTC
TRBD2 TRBJ2-7 16 . TRBV7-2 CASSLRLAGAIDEQYF TGTGCCAGCAGCCTTAGACTAGCGGGAGCTATCGACGAGCAGTACTTC
TRBD2 TRBJ2-1 17 . TRBV4-3 CASSQDLAGGLYNEQFF TGCGCCAGCAGCCAAGACCTAGCGGGAGGCCTCTACAATGAGCAGTTCTTC
. TRBJ2-7 15 once TRBV11-3 CASSLTQGESYEQYF TGTGCCAGCAGCTTAACACAGGGAGAATCCTACGAGCAGTACTTC
TRBD2 TRBJ2-5 15 few TRBV7-9 CASSFGTSGQETQYF TGTGCCAGCAGCTTTGGGACTAGCGGCCAAGAGACCCAGTACTTC
. TRBJ2-5 13 . TRBV5-6 CASSLVDSETQYF TGTGCCAGCAGCTTGGTGGATTCCGAGACCCAGTACTTC
. TRBJ2-7 15 . TRBV5-1 CASSLGTFRGEEQYF TGCGCCAGCAGCTTGGGGACATTCCGTGGTGAGGAGCAGTACTTC
. TRBJ2-5 10 . TRBV5-6 CASSGETQYF TGTGCCAGCAGCGGGGAGACCCAGTACTTC
TRBD1 TRBJ2-3 17 few TRBV5-4 CASSLATTGLPTDTQYF TGTGCCAGCAGCTTGGCCACGACAGGGCTCCCCACAGATACGCAGTATTTT
. TRBJ2-3 11 . TRBV7-2 CASTGWDTQYF TGTGCCAGCACCGGTTGGGATACGCAGTATTTT
. TRBJ1-1 12 few TRBV14 CASSLLGGRAFF TGTGCCAGCAGCCTACTGGGGGGTAGAGCTTTCTTT
TRBD2 TRBJ2-7 15 few TRBV30 CAWSVRLAGGGEQYF TGTGCCTGGAGTGTACGACTAGCGGGAGGAGGCGAGCAGTACTTC
TRBD1 TRBJ2-7 15 . TRBV5-4 CASSGGRDRAYEQYF TGTGCCAGCAGCGGGGGCCGGGACAGGGCCTACGAGCAGTACTTC
. TRBJ2-3 16 . TRBV7-9 CASSLRYRDISDTQYF TGTGCCAGCAGCCTCCGTTACCGGGACATCTCAGATACGCAGTATTTT
. TRBJ2-7 17 . TRBV27 CASSLSLLAGYSYEQYF TGTGCCAGCAGTTTATCACTTTTGGCAGGGTACTCCTACGAGCAGTACTTC
. TRBJ2-3 15 few TRBV15 CATSRVAALTDTQYF TGTGCCACCAGCAGAGTTGCGGCGCTCACAGATACGCAGTATTTT
TRBD1 TRBJ1-2 14 few TRBV30 CAWSIRTGSYGYTF TGTGCCTGGAGTATCCGGACAGGCTCCTATGGCTACACCTTC
TRBD1 TRBJ2-3 15 few TRBV5-1 CASSQEGARTDTQYF TGCGCCAGCAGCCAAGAGGGGGCTCGCACAGATACGCAGTATTTT
. TRBJ2-1 14 few TRBV9 CASSVAIPDNEQFF TGTGCCAGCAGCGTGGCTATACCCGACAATGAGCAGTTCTTC
. TRBJ1-1 14 . TRBV5-6 CASSLQVVETEAFF TGTGCCAGCAGCTTGCAAGTTGTGGAAACTGAAGCTTTCTTT
TRBD2 TRBJ2-7 13 . TRBV2 CASGREGSYEQYF TGTGCCAGCGGACGGGAGGGATCCTACGAGCAGTACTTC
. TRBJ2-3 16 . TRBV9 CASSLLAGLITDTQYF TGTGCCAGCAGCCTCCTCGCGGGACTCATTACAGATACGCAGTATTTT
. TRBJ2-7 13 . TRBV2 CASSEDRFYEQYF TGTGCCAGCAGTGAGGACCGGTTCTACGAGCAGTACTTC
. TRBJ2-5 14 few TRBV9 CASSARDGQETQYF TGTGCCAGCAGCGCCCGGGACGGCCAAGAGACCCAGTACTTC
. TRBJ2-1 15 . TRBV14 CASSFAGGAYNEQFF TGTGCCAGCAGCTTCGCCGGCGGTGCCTACAATGAGCAGTTCTTC
. TRBJ2-5 14 . TRBV10-3 CAISEYSLGETQYF TGTGCCATCAGTGAATACAGCCTCGGAGAGACCCAGTACTTC
. TRBJ2-5 15 few TRBV7-2 CASSLNQGEGETQYF TGTGCCAGCAGCTTAAATCAGGGAGAGGGGGAGACCCAGTACTTC
TRBD2 TRBJ2-7 15 . TRBV19 CASSTSVAGDYEQYF TGTGCCAGTAGTACCTCGGTCGCGGGAGACTACGAGCAGTACTTC
. TRBJ2-7 14 . TRBV5-1 CASSLVPGESEQYF TGCGCCAGCAGCTTGGTACCAGGGGAGAGCGAGCAGTACTTC
. TRBJ2-5 12 few TRBV2 CASSLQGRTQYF TGTGCCAGCAGCTTACAGGGCAGGACCCAGTACTTC
. TRBJ2-5 16 . TRBV9 CASSSGTAGPQETQYF TGTGCCAGCAGCTCCGGGACAGCGGGGCCTCAAGAGACCCAGTACTTC
. TRBJ2-5 14 . TRBV5-1 CASSPTGLQETQYF TGCGCCAGCAGCCCAACGGGACTTCAAGAGACCCAGTACTTC
TRBD2 TRBJ2-3 15 . TRBV7-2 CASSLVAGVTDTQYF TGTGCCAGCAGCTTAGTAGCGGGAGTGACAGATACGCAGTATTTT
. TRBJ1-1 14 . TRBV4-3 CASSQDFRGTEAFF TGCGCCAGCAGCCAAGATTTCCGGGGCACTGAAGCTTTCTTT
TRBD1 TRBJ2-1 14 . TRBV2 CASSRDRGYNEQFF TGTGCCAGCAGCCGGGACAGGGGATACAATGAGCAGTTCTTC
TRBD1 TRBJ2-7 14 . TRBV7-9 CASSPGTVPYEQYF TGTGCCAGCAGCCCCGGGACAGTTCCATACGAGCAGTACTTC
TRBD2 TRBJ2-3 16 once TRBV29-1 CSVRGTSGSPTDTQYF TGCAGCGTTAGAGGGACTAGCGGGAGCCCCACAGATACGCAGTATTTT
. TRBJ2-5 15 . TRBV7-2 CASSLAGQGLQTQYF TGTGCCAGCAGCTTAGCGGGCCAGGGGCTACAGACCCAGTACTTC
. TRBJ2-3 15 few TRBV10-3 CAISVGGSGTDTQYF TGTGCCATCAGCGTAGGGGGGTCGGGCACAGATACGCAGTATTTT